Sequencing of this T cell receptor (beta chain) was carried out in a study of blood T cells in healthy people across ages. A sample-barcoded 5' primer and a J-beta primer mix were used in a second PCR of about 7 to 11 cycles. TCRdb reprocessed the 5' RACE reads via MiXCR and lists one record per CDR3 protein. The sample has 1 million or so distinct CDR3 sequences, over 35% seen once. This clonotype showed up just a few times. What it binds is unknown. Trimming left V 0 bases short and J 2 bases short, with 10 bases between. Germline V gives CDR1 LGHDT, CDR2 YNNKEL (reference sequence). The CDR3 runs to 15 residues. General study points: Because sorting was not performed, PBMCs prevented conclusive naive versus antigen-experienced comparison. Researchers deemed the diversity estimates from one million T cells underestimates. Across the age range, TCR beta diversity per million T cells fell in a roughly linear way.

This rearrangement joins TRBV3-1 to TRBJ2-5; TRBD2 is a possible D gene (5 bases). This clonotype was obtained from a woman aged 55 to 70 in good health. The material sequenced was blood. The CDR3 nucleotides read TGTGCCAGCAGCCAAGATGGAAGGACTCAAGAGACCCAGTACTTC. Amino acid sequence: CASSQDGRTQETQYF.